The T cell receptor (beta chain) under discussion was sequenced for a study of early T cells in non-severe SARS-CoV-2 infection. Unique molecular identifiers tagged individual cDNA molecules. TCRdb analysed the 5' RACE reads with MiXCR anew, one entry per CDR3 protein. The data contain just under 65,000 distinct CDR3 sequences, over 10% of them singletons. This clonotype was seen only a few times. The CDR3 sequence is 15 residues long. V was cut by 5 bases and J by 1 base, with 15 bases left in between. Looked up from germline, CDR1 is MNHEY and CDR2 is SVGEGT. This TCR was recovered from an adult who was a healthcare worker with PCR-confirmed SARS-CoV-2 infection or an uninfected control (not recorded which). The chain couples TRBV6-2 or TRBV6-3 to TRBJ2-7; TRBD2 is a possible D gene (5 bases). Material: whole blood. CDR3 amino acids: CASSPDLGLSYEQYF. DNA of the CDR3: TGTGCCAGCAGTCCCGACCTAGGACTTTCCTACGAGCAGTACTTC.